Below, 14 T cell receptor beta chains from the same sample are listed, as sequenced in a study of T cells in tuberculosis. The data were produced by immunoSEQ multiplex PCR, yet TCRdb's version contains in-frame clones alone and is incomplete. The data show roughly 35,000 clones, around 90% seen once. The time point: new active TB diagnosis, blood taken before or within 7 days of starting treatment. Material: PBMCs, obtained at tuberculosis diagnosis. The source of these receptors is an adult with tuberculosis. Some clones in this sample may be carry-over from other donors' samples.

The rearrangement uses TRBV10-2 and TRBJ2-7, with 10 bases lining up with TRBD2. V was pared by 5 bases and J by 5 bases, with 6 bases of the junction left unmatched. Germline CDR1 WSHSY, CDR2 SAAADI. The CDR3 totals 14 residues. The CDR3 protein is CASSSAGGPNEQYF. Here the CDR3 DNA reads TGCGCCAGCAGTTCAGCGGGGGGGCCGAACGAGCAGTACTTC.

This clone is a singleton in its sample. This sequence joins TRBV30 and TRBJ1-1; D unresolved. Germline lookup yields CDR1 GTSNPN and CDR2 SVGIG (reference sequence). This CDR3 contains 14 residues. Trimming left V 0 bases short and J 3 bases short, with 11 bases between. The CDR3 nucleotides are TGTGCCTGGAGTGTAGGCAGGTCGCACACTGAAGCTTTCTTT. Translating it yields CAWSVGRSHTEAFF.

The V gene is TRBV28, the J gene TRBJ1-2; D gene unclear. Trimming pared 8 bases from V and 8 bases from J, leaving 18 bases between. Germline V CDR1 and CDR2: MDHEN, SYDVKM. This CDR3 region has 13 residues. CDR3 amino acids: CASDIAGAVGYTF. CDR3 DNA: TGTGCCAGCGACATCGCGGGTGCAGTGGGCTACACCTTC.

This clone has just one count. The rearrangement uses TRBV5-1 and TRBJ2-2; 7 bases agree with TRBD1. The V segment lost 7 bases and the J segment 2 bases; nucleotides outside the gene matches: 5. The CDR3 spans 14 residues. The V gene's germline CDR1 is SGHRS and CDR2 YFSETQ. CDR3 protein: CASGYRGNTGELFF. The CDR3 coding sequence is TGCGCCAGCGGATACAGGGGTAACACCGGGGAGCTGTTTTTT. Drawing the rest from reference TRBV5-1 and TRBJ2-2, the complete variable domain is KAGVTQTPRYLIKTRGQQVTLSCSPISGHRSVSWYQQTPGQGLQFLFEYFSETQRNKGNFPGRFSGRQFSNSRSEMNVSTLELGDSALYLCASGYRGNTGELFFGEGSRLTVL.

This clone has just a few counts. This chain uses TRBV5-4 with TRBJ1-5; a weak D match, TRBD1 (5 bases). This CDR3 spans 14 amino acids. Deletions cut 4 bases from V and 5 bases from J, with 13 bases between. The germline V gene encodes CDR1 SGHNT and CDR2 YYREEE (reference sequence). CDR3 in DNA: TGTGCCAGCAGCCAAGAGGGGAGGGATCAGCCCCAGCATTTT. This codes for CASSQEGRDQPQHF.

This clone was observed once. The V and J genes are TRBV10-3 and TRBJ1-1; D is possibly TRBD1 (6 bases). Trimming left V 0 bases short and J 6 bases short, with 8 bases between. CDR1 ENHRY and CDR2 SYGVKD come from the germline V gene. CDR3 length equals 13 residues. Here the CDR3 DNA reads TGTGCCATCAGTGAGTCGAACAGGGCTGAAGCTTTCTTT. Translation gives CAISESNRAEAFF.

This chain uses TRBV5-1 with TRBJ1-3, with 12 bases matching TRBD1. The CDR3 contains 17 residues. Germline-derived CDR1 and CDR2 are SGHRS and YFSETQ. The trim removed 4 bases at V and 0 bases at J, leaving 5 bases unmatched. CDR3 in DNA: TGCGCCAGCAGCCCGGGACAGGGGGCCTCCTCTGGAAACACCATATATTTT. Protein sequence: CASSPGQGASSGNTIYF. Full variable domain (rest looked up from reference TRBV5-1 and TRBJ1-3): KAGVTQTPRYLIKTRGQQVTLSCSPISGHRSVSWYQQTPGQGLQFLFEYFSETQRNKGNFPGRFSGRQFSNSRSEMNVSTLELGDSALYLCASSPGQGASSGNTIYFGEGSWLTVV.

DNA of the CDR3: TGTGCCAGCAGACGAGGGACAGGTGCTAACTATGGCTACACCTTC. This codes for CASRRGTGANYGYTF. The chain employs TRBV27 and TRBJ1-2, with TRBD1 matching over 8 bases. With 6 bases clipped from V and 0 bases from J, the junction kept 6 bases outside the gene matches. This CDR3 is built from 15 residues. Germline V lookup: CDR1 MNHEY, CDR2 SMNVEV (reference sequence).

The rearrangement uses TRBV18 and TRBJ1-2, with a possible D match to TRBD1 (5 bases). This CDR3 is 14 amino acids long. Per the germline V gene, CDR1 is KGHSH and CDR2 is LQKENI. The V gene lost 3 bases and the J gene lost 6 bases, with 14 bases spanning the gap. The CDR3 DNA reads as TGTGCCAGCTCACCGCGACAGCGGGGAGATGGCTACACCTTC. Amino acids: CASSPRQRGDGYTF.

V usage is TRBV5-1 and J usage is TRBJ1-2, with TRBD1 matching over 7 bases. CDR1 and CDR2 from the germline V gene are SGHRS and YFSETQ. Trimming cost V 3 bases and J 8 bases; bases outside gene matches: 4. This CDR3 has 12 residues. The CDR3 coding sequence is TGCGCCAGCAGCTCCGGGACAGACGGCTACACCTTC. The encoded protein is CASSSGTDGYTF.

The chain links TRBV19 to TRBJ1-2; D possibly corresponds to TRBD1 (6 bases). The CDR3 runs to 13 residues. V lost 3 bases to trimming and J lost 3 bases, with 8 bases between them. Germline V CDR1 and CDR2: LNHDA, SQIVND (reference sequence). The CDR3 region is CASSIGQYYGYTF. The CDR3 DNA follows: TGTGCCAGTAGTATTGGACAGTACTATGGCTACACCTTC.

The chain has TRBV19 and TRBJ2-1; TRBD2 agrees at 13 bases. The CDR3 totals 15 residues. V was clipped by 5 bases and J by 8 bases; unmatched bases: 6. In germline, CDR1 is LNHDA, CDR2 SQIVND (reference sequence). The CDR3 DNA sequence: TGTGCCAGTAGTGTGACTAGCGGGGGGACGTATGAGCAGTTCTTC. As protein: CASSVTSGGTYEQFF.

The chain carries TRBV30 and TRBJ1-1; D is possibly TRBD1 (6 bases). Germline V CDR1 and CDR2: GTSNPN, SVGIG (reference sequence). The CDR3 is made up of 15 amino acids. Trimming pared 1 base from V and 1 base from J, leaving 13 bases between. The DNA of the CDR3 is TGTGCCTGGAGTGCGATGGGACACCGGAACACTGAAGCTTTCTTT. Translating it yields CAWSAMGHRNTEAFF.

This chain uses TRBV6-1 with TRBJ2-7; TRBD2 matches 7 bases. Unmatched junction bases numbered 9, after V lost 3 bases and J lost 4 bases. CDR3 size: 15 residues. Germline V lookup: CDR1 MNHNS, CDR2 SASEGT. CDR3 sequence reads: CASSEREMMTYEQYF. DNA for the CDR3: TGTGCCAGCAGTGAGCGGGAGATGATGACATACGAGCAGTACTTC.